One TCR beta chain is described in this entry. At one end, the junction sequence differs from germline, possibly due to a read error. The data are from a study of cytomegalovirus exposure and HLA in healthy donors. The PCR contained 60 Vbeta and 13 Jbeta primers. The protocol was immunoSEQ multiplex PCR, while the TCRdb copy is restricted to in-frame clones and leaves out a portion. The sample consists of approximately 140,000 clones, around 80% of them appearing once. Per the germline V gene, CDR1 is SGHNT and CDR2 is YYREEE (reference sequence). The CDR3 consists of 14 residues. The origin of this receptor is a male donor in good health and CMV-seronegative. The sequencing input was PBMCs. The gene calls are TRBV5-4 and TRBJ2-2; TRBD1 is a possible D gene (5 bases). CDR3 DNA sequence: TGTGCCAGCAGCCAAGACAGCCTACGGTCGGAGCTGTCTTTT. Amino acid sequence: CASSQDSLRSELSF.